The text below deals with one T cell receptor (beta chain). The antigen remains unidentified. The sample is drawn from a study of PD-1 blockade in classical Hodgkin lymphoma. Broader study findings: Individuals who commenced nivolumab within less than 1 year of ASCT were excluded.

Following autologous stem cell transplantation, relapse occurred in every patient, and exposure to brentuximab vedotin varied. V was trimmed by 1 base and J by 2 bases, leaving 7 bases between them. Germline CDR1 SEHNR, CDR2 FQNEAQ (reference sequence). The CDR3 is 14 residues long. The assay was immunoSEQ multiplex PCR, and TCRdb's table has in-frame clones only and misses some. The sample has 95,000 to 120,000 clones; 89% are singletons. The J gene is TRBJ2-3, the V gene TRBV7-9; D is undetermined. Sequencing used peripheral blood mononuclear cells (PBMCs), obtained before the second cycle of nivolumab. This TCR derives from a human donor with classical Hodgkin lymphoma. CDR3 loop: CASSLGGLTDTQYF. The CDR3, as DNA: TGTGCCAGCAGCTTAGGCGGCCTCACAGATACGCAGTATTTT. The variable domain in full, with the rest retrieved from reference TRBV7-9 and TRBJ2-3, is DTGVSQNPRHKITKRGQNVTFRCDPISEHNRLYWYRQTLGQGPEFLTYFQNEAQLEKSRLLSDRFSAERPKGSFSTLEIQRTEQGDSAMYLCASSLGGLTDTQYFGPGTRLTVL.